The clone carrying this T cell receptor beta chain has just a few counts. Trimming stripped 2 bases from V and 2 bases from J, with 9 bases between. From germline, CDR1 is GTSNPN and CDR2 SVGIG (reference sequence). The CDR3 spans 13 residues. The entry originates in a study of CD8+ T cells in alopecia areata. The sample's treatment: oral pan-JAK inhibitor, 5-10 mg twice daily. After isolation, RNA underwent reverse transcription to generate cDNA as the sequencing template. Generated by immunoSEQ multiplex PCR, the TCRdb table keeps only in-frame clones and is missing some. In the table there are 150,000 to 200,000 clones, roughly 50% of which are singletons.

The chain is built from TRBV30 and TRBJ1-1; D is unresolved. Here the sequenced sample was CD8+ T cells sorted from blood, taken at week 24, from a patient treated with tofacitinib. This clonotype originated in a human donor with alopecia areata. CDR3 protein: CAWSTALNTEAFF. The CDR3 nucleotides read TGTGCCTGGAGTACAGCCCTAAACACTGAAGCTTTCTTT.